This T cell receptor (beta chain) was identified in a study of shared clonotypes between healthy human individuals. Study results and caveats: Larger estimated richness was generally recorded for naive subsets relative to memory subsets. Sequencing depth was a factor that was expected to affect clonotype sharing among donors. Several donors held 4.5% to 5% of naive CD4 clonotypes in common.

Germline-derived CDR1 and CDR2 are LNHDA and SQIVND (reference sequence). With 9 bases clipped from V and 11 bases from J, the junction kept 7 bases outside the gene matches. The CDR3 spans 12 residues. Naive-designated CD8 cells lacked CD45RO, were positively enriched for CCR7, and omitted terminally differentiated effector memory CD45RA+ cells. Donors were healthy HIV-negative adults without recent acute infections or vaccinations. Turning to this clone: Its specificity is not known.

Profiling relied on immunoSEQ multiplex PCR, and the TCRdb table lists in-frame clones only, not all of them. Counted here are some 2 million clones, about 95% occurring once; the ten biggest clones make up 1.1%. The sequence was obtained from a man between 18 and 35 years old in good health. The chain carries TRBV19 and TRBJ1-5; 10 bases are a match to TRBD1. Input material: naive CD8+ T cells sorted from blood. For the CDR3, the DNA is TGTGCCAGCGGGACAGGGGTGCCAGCCCAGCATTTT. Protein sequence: CASGTGVPAQHF. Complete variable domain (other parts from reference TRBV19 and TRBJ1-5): DGGITQSPKYLFRKEGQNVTLSCEQNLNHDAMYWYRQDPGQGLRLIYYSQIVNDFQKGDIAEGYSVSREKKESFPLTVTSAQKNPTAFYLCASGTGVPAQHFGDGTRLSIL.